The next 31 T cell receptor beta chains were all read from a single sample in a study of control samples from healthy donors and cancer patients. Produced via immunoSEQ multiplex PCR; TCRdb's table is partial and in-frame only. This table holds some 11,000 clones, roughly 95% found once. The sequencing input was PBMCs. These receptors originate from a man between 70 and 80 years old with head and neck cancer.

CDR3 amino acids: CASSPRVYSSTDTQYF. In DNA, the CDR3 is TGTGCCAGTAGTCCGAGGGTCTACTCTAGCACAGATACGCAGTATTTT. This chain uses TRBV19 with TRBJ2-3; D may be TRBD2 (5 bases). The germline gives CDR1 LNHDA, CDR2 SQIVND (reference sequence). The germline V and J ends were trimmed by 5 bases and 0 bases, with 15 bases remaining between them. The CDR3 loop spans 16 amino acids.

This chain links TRBV2 with TRBJ1-1; the D is unclear. CDR3 length: 11 residues. Germline V gene lookup returns CDR1 SNHLY and CDR2 FYNNEI. Trimming shortened V by 9 bases and J by 3 bases, and 8 bases separated the two germline ends. The CDR3 is CARGTDTEAFF. The CDR3 nucleotides are TGTGCCAGGGGTACGGACACTGAAGCTTTCTTT. The full variable domain, with the rest looked up from reference TRBV2 and TRBJ1-1, is EPEVTQTPSHQVTQMGQEVILRCVPISNHLYFYWYRQILGQKVEFLVSFYNNEISEKSEIFDDQFSVERPDGSNFTLKIRSTKLEDSAMYFCARGTDTEAFFGQGTRLTVV.

The rearrangement uses TRBV9 and TRBJ1-6, with D unresolved. In germline, CDR1 is SGDLS, CDR2 YYNGEE. The ends were cut back, 0 bases at V and 16 bases at J, with 17 bases in the middle. This CDR3 has 14 amino acids. The CDR3 reads CASSVDLSSSYLHF. The CDR3 DNA reads as TGTGCCAGCAGCGTAGATCTCAGTAGTTCATATCTCCACTTT.

This clone was picked up one time. The rearrangement links TRBV19 to TRBJ2-2; 7 nucleotides match TRBD1. The germline gives CDR1 LNHDA, CDR2 SQIVND (reference sequence). The trim removed 7 bases at V and 3 bases at J, leaving 5 bases unmatched. This CDR3 spans 14 amino acids. The CDR3, as DNA: TGTGCCAGTATGGGACAGCGAGACACCGGGGAGCTGTTTTTT. Amino acids: CASMGQRDTGELFF.

This clone was recorded only once. The chain combines TRBV5-1 with TRBJ1-1, with D perhaps matching TRBD1 (6 bases). In germline, CDR1 is SGHRS, CDR2 YFSETQ. V was shortened by 4 bases and J by 1 base, with 8 bases between the two germline ends. The CDR3 consists of 13 residues. The CDR3: CASSLTGNTEAFF. CDR3 sequence (DNA): TGCGCCAGCAGCCTGACAGGGAACACTGAAGCTTTCTTT.

This chain links TRBV27 with TRBJ1-1; TRBD1 is a possible D gene (5 bases). This CDR3 has 15 residues. Trimming took off 0 bases at V and 3 bases at J, with 11 bases between the two ends. Germline values: CDR1 MNHEY, CDR2 SMNVEV (reference sequence). CDR3 DNA sequence: TGTGCCAGCAGTTTATCTACCCTAGGGGACACTGAAGCTTTCTTT. It is translated as CASSLSTLGDTEAFF.

V usage is TRBV7-3 and J usage is TRBJ1-2, with D possibly being TRBD1 (6 bases). CDR1 SGHTA and CDR2 FQGTGA come from the germline V gene. The CDR3 is 13 amino acids. The V gene lost 5 bases and the J gene lost 4 bases, with 11 bases spanning the gap. The DNA for the CDR3 is TGTGCCAGCAGCCGTGGACAGCTCTATGGCTACACCTTC. It specifies CASSRGQLYGYTF.

The rearrangement uses TRBV6-7 and TRBJ1-1; D possibly corresponds to TRBD1 (5 bases). TRBV6-7 is placed among ORFs of uncertain function. V was cut by 6 bases and J by 1 base, with 24 bases left in between. CDR3 length equals 18 residues. CDR3 protein: CASSTSGAGISPNTEAFF. The CDR3 DNA sequence: TGTGCCAGCAGCACAAGTGGGGCGGGGATCTCTCCGAACACTGAAGCTTTCTTT.

This chain joins TRBV5-4 and TRBJ1-3, with D possibly being TRBD1 (5 bases). The CDR3 consists of 16 residues. Germline lookup yields CDR1 SGHNT and CDR2 YYREEE (reference sequence). Trimming removed 4 bases from V and 6 bases from J, with 20 bases in between. CDR3 sequence reads: CASSESTVGGSNTIYF. For the CDR3, the DNA is TGTGCCAGCAGCGAGTCTACCGTGGGGGGATCAAACACCATATATTTT.

V is TRBV5-1 and J is TRBJ2-5; D is uncertain. The CDR3 has 13 amino acids. Trimming removed 0 bases at V and 2 bases at J, with 5 bases between. Germline lookup yields CDR1 SGHRS and CDR2 YFSETQ. CDR3 in DNA: TGCGCCAGCAGCTTGGGAGTACAAGAGACCCAGTACTTC. It translates to CASSLGVQETQYF.

CDR3 sequence: CASSLGPGDYGYTF. Here the CDR3 DNA reads TGCGCCAGCAGCTTAGGACCAGGCGACTATGGCTACACCTTC. The rearrangement links TRBV5-1 to TRBJ1-2; D unclear. The CDR3 totals 14 residues. Between the trimmed V and J ends, which lost 2 bases and 3 bases, there was a span of 11 bases. Germline CDR1 and CDR2: SGHRS and YFSETQ.

This chain connects TRBV7-4 to TRBJ2-5; D is possibly TRBD2 (6 bases). The CDR3 loop spans 15 amino acids. The germline V gene encodes CDR1 SGHVT and CDR2 SQSDAQ. V was shortened by 5 bases and J by 0 bases, with 13 bases between the two germline ends. The CDR3 DNA follows: TGTGCCAGCAGCGGGTTCCTAGCGCACCAAGAGACCCAGTACTTC. Protein product: CASSGFLAHQETQYF. The full variable domain, with the rest looked up from reference TRBV7-4 and TRBJ2-5, is GAGVSQSPRYKVAKRGRDVALRCDSISGHVTLYWYRQTLGQGSEVLTYSQSDAQRDKSGRPSGRFSAERPERSVSTLKIQRTEQGDSAVYLCASSGFLAHQETQYFGPGTRLLVL.

This clone was counted only a few times. The V call is TRBV28, the J call TRBJ1-2, with TRBD1 matching 7 bases. After removal of 2 bases from V and 2 bases from J, the junction contained 5 bases not matched to a gene. The CDR3 consists of 15 residues. Per the germline V gene, CDR1 is MDHEN and CDR2 is SYDVKM. CDR3 protein: CASSLMDRKNYGYTF. DNA for the CDR3: TGTGCCAGCAGTTTAATGGACAGGAAAAACTATGGCTACACCTTC.

The V and J genes are TRBV20-1 and TRBJ2-1; the match to TRBD2 covers 9 bases. The CDR3 has 11 residues. Germline V gene lookup returns CDR1 DFQATT and CDR2 SNEGSKA (reference sequence). V was clipped by 5 bases and J by 10 bases; unmatched bases: 3. In nucleotides, the CDR3 is TGCAGTGCTGGACTAGCGACCGAGCAGTTCTTC. Protein sequence: CSAGLATEQFF.

This chain links TRBV2 with TRBJ2-7; D gene uncertain. Germline CDR1 and CDR2: SNHLY and FYNNEI. The CDR3 is 14 amino acids. V was trimmed by 2 bases and J by 3 bases, leaving 11 bases between them. CDR3 DNA sequence: TGTGCCAGCAGTGAATCGCCAGCCAACTACGAGCAGTACTTC. Protein: CASSESPANYEQYF.

This clone was seen a few times. The J gene is TRBJ1-5, the V gene TRBV19, with 7 nucleotides matching TRBD1. V lost 5 bases and J lost 2; bases outside the gene matches: 6. This CDR3 has 15 amino acids. Germline assignment: CDR1 LNHDA and CDR2 SQIVND (reference sequence). The CDR3 DNA reads as TGTGCCAGTAGTGGGGAAGGACAGGGCAATCAGCCCCAGCATTTT. Translated, it gives CASSGEGQGNQPQHF.

V usage is TRBV18 and J usage is TRBJ2-7, with D possibly matching TRBD2 (6 bases). This CDR3 is 14 amino acids long. The V and J ends lost 3 bases and 1 base respectively, with 10 bases between them. Germline CDR1 and CDR2: KGHSH and LQKENI. CDR3: CASSPPGLSYEQYF. In DNA, the CDR3 is TGTGCCAGCTCACCTCCGGGACTGTCCTACGAGCAGTACTTC.

The rearrangement uses TRBV12-3 or TRBV12-4 and TRBJ1-1, with TRBD1 as a possible D gene (6 bases). The V gene lost 6 bases and the J gene lost 6 bases, with 14 bases spanning the gap. CDR3 length: 13 amino acids. This chain's CDR3 is CASSQGQKAEAFF. CDR3 sequence (DNA): TGTGCCAGCAGCCAGGGGCAAAAAGCTGAAGCTTTCTTT.

The chain combines TRBV28 with TRBJ2-5; TRBD2 matches 11 bases. The CDR3 is made up of 16 amino acids. CDR1 is MDHEN, CDR2 SYDVKM, per germline. V dropped 2 bases and J dropped 1; count of bases not matched to a gene: 3. CDR3 region: CASSLGSGRAQETQYF. The CDR3 DNA sequence: TGTGCCAGCAGTTTAGGTAGCGGGAGGGCCCAAGAGACCCAGTACTTC.

This sequence joins TRBV9 and TRBJ1-2; D not resolved. The V end lost 4 bases, the J end lost 8 bases, and 9 bases lay between the germline ends. This CDR3 spans 11 amino acids. Germline lookup yields CDR1 SGDLS and CDR2 YYNGEE. CDR3 protein: CASSYVGGYTF. The CDR3 nucleotides read TGTGCCAGCAGCTATGTTGGGGGCTACACCTTC.

V gene TRBV7-8 combines with J gene TRBJ2-7; D perhaps matches TRBD1 (6 bases). Germline V lookup: CDR1 SGHVS, CDR2 FQNEAQ. CDR3 size: 16 residues. Trimming took 5 bases from V and 3 from J, leaving 20 bases between them. Here the CDR3 DNA reads TGTGCCAGCAGCCTACGGCTCGGGACAACCAACTACGAGCAGTACTTC. Translated: CASSLRLGTTNYEQYF.

The chain couples TRBV3-1 (or the pseudogene TRBV3-2) to TRBJ2-7, with D possibly TRBD2 on 5 matching bases. CDR1 and CDR2 (germline): LGHDT, YNNKEL (reference sequence). This CDR3 comprises 11 residues. Between the trimmed V and J ends, which lost 5 bases and 7 bases, there was a span of 9 bases. Here the CDR3 reads CASSNRGEQYF. The CDR3, as DNA: TGTGCCAGCAGCAATCGGGGAGAGCAGTACTTC.

V is TRBV5-1 and J is TRBJ2-7; D ambiguous. The CDR3 is made up of 13 amino acids. The V gene's germline CDR1 is SGHRS and CDR2 YFSETQ. V lost 4 bases to trimming and J lost 5 bases, with 13 bases between them. DNA for the CDR3: TGCGCCAGCAGCCCTATCCTTAGGGACGAGCAGTACTTC. This translates into CASSPILRDEQYF.

The chain links TRBV3-1 (or the pseudogene TRBV3-2) to TRBJ1-1; the match to TRBD1 covers 7 bases. Germline-derived CDR1 and CDR2 are LGHDT and YNNKEL (reference sequence). J was trimmed by 9 bases and V by 4 bases; bases with no gene match: 5. The CDR3 has 12 residues. CDR3 residues: CASSPRQGKAFF. The CDR3 DNA reads as TGTGCCAGCAGCCCAAGACAGGGAAAAGCTTTCTTT.

The chain links TRBV6-5 to TRBJ1-4, with D perhaps matching TRBD1 (5 bases). The CDR3 has 12 amino acids. Germline V gives CDR1 MNHEY, CDR2 SVGAGI. V was shortened by 8 bases and J by 8 bases, with 12 bases between the two germline ends. The CDR3 bases are TGTGCCAGCGGGGCCAGAAGAGAAAAACTGTTTTTT. Protein: CASGARREKLFF.

The chain joins TRBV6-9 to TRBJ2-2; 11 bases are a match to TRBD2. Losses at the gene ends were 2 bases for V and 4 bases for J; bases not matched to a gene: 6. Germline values: CDR1 MNHGY, CDR2 SVAAGI. The CDR3 spans 17 residues. The CDR3 loop is CASSYRSGRAGTGELFF. CDR3 nucleotide sequence: TGTGCCAGCAGTTATCGTAGCGGGAGGGCCGGCACCGGGGAGCTGTTTTTT.

A single count supports this clone. The gene calls are TRBV5-1 and TRBJ2-3; D unclear. The ends were cut back, 8 bases at V and 3 bases at J, with 4 bases in the middle. The length of the CDR3 is 10 residues. CDR1 is SGHRS, CDR2 YFSETQ, per germline. The CDR3 is CARTTDTQYF. CDR3 DNA sequence: TGCGCCAGAACTACAGATACGCAGTATTTT.

The chain is built from TRBV25-1 and TRBJ1-6, with D tentatively TRBD1 (5 bases). The CDR3 totals 13 residues. The germline V gene encodes CDR1 MGHDK and CDR2 SYGVNS. Trimming took off 6 bases at V and 8 bases at J, with 11 bases between the two ends. The CDR3 DNA sequence: TGTGCCAGCAGGACAGACAACTATTCACCCCTCCACTTT. Protein product: CASRTDNYSPLHF. The whole variable domain, filled in from reference TRBV25-1 and TRBJ1-6, reads EADIYQTPRYLVIGTGKKITLECSQTMGHDKMYWYQQDPGMELHLIHYSYGVNSTEKGDLSSESTVSRIRTEHFPLTLESARPSHTSQYLCASRTDNYSPLHFGNGTRLTVT.

By share, this clone counts as large. The chain recombines TRBV11-2 with TRBJ2-1, with 12 bases fitting TRBD2. V shed 3 bases, J shed 7 bases, and the junction held 13 bases outside the gene matches. The CDR3 is 18 residues long. From germline, CDR1 is SGHAT and CDR2 FQNNGV. Here the CDR3 DNA reads TGTGCCAGCAGCTTGTGGCTAGCGGGGGGGATTGGGGAGAATGAGCAGTTCTTC. As protein: CASSLWLAGGIGENEQFF.

This chain uses TRBV2 with TRBJ2-5; tentatively, D is TRBD1 or TRBD2 (5 bases each). V was shortened by 6 bases and J by 1 base, with 18 bases between the two germline ends. The CDR3 spans 16 residues. In germline, CDR1 is SNHLY, CDR2 FYNNEI. The CDR3 loop is CASRKGGQGPQETQYF. The CDR3 nucleotides are TGTGCCAGCAGGAAGGGTGGGCAGGGACCCCAAGAGACCCAGTACTTC. The full variable domain, completed using reference TRBV2 and TRBJ2-5, is EPEVTQTPSHQVTQMGQEVILRCVPISNHLYFYWYRQILGQKVEFLVSFYNNEISEKSEIFDDQFSVERPDGSNFTLKIRSTKLEDSAMYFCASRKGGQGPQETQYFGPGTRLLVL.

J is TRBJ2-5 and V is TRBV6-5, with 10 bases aligning to TRBD2. Per germline, CDR1 MNHEY and CDR2 SVGAGI. J gave up 4 bases and V 8 bases, and 10 bases lay outside the gene matches. This CDR3 has 15 residues. The CDR3 nucleotides read TGTGCCAGCTGGGCCGGGACTAGCGAGGGAGAGACCCAGTACTTC. It codes for CASWAGTSEGETQYF.